The clone carrying this TCR beta chain was detected only once. Its antigen is not known. The entry originates in a study of shared clonotypes between healthy human individuals. Whole-study findings and limits: On the whole, naive subsets had larger estimated richness than memory subsets had. The diversity represented, both genetic and in exposure history, was limited by few donors.

Germline CDR1 is SGHRS and CDR2 is YFSETQ. The CDR3 extends over 18 amino acids. Trimming at V came to 4 bases and at J to 0 bases, leaving 8 bases not matched to a gene. Clones were read by immunoSEQ multiplex PCR, and TCRdb kept only the in-frame ones, dropping some. The sample has 2 million to 2.5 million clones, 95% seen once; the top ten hold 0.1% to 0.15%. The chain joins TRBV5-1 to TRBJ2-1, with 12 nucleotides matching TRBD2. The sequence was obtained from a man between 18 and 35 years old in good health. What was sequenced was naive CD4+ T cells sorted from blood. Documented subset: CD45RA+ positively selected. CDR3 region: CASSLRTSGMSSYNEQFF. CDR3 DNA sequence: TGCGCCAGCAGCCTGAGGACTAGCGGGATGAGCTCCTACAATGAGCAGTTCTTC. The entire variable domain, with the rest obtained from reference TRBV5-1 and TRBJ2-1, is as follows: KAGVTQTPRYLIKTRGQQVTLSCSPISGHRSVSWYQQTPGQGLQFLFEYFSETQRNKGNFPGRFSGRQFSNSRSEMNVSTLELGDSALYLCASSLRTSGMSSYNEQFFGPGTRLTVL.